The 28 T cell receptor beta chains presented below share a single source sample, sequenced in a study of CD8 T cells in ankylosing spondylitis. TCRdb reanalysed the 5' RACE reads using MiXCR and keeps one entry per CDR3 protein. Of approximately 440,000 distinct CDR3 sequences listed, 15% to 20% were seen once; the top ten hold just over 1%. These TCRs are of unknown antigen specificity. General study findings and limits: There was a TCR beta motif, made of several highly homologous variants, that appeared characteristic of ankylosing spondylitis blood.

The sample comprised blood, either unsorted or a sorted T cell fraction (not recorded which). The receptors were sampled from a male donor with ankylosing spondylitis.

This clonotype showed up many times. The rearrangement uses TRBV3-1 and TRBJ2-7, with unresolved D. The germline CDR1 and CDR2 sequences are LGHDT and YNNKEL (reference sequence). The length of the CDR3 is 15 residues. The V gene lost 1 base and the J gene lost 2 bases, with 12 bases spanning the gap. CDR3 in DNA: TGTGCCAGCAGCCAAGGGGTCGGCGTCACCTACGAGCAGTACTTC. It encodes CASSQGVGVTYEQYF.

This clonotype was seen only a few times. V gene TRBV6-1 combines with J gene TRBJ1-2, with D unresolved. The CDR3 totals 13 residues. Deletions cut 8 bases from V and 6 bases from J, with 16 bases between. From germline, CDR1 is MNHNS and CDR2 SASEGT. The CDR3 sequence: CASRLAGNHGYTF. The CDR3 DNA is TGTGCCAGCCGATTGGCGGGGAATCATGGCTACACCTTC.

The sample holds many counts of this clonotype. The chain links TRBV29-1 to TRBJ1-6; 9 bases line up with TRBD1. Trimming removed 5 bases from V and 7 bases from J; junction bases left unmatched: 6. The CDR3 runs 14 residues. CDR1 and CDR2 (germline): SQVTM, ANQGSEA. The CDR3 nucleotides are TGCAGCGTTAACACCGGGACAGGGAATTCACCCCTCCACTTT. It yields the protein CSVNTGTGNSPLHF.

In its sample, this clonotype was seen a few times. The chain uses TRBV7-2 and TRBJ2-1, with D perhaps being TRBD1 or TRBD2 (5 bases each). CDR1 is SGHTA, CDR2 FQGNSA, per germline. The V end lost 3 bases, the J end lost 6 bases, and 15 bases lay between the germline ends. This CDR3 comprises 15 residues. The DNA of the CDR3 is TGTGCCAGCAGCTTCAGCGTCGGGACCGCCAATGAGCAGTTCTTC. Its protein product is CASSFSVGTANEQFF.

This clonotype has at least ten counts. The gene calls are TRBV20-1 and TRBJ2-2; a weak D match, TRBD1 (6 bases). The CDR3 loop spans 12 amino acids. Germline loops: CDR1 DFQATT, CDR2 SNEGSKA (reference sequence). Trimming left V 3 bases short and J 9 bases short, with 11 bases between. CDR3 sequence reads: CSASRGNRELFF. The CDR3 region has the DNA TGCAGTGCTAGTAGGGGGAACCGGGAGCTGTTTTTT.

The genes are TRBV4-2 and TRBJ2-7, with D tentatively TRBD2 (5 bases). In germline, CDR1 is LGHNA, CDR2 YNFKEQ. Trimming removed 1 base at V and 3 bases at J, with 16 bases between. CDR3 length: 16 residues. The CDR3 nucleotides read TGTGCCAGCAGCCAAGTATCGGGCCAACGGGACTACGAGCAGTACTTC. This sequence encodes CASSQVSGQRDYEQYF.

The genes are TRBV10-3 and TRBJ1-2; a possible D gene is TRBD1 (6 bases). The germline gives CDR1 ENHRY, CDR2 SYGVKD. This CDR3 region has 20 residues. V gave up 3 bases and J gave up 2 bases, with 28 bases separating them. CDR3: CAISDQTSKGGGSTNYGYTF. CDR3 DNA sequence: TGTGCCATCAGTGACCAGACAAGTAAAGGTGGGGGCAGCACCAACTATGGCTACACCTTC.

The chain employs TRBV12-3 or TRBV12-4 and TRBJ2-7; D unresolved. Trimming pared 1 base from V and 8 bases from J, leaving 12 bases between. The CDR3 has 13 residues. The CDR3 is CASSLGGSGKQYF. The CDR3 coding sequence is TGTGCCAGCAGTTTAGGCGGTTCTGGGAAGCAGTACTTC.

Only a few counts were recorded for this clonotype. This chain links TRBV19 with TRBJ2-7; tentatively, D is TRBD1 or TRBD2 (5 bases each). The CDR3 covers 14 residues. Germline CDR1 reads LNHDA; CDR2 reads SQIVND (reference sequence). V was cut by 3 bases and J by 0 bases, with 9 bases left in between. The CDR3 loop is CASSIAGSSYEQYF. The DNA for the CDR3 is TGTGCCAGTAGTATTGCAGGGAGCTCCTACGAGCAGTACTTC.

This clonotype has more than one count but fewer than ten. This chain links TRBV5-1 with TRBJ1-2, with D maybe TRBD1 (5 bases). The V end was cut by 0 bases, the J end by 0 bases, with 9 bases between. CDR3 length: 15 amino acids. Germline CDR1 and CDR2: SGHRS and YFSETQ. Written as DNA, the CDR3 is TGCGCCAGCAGCTTGGCGGACACCACTAACTATGGCTACACCTTC. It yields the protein CASSLADTTNYGYTF.

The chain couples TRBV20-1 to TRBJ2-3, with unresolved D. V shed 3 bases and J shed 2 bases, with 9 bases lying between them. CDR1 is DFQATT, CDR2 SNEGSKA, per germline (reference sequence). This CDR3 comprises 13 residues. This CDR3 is CSASGPLTDTQYF. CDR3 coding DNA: TGCAGTGCTAGTGGTCCACTCACAGATACGCAGTATTTT.

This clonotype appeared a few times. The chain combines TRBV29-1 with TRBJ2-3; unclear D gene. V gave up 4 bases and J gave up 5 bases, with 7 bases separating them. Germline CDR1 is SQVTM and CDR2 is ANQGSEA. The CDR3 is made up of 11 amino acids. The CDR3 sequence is CSVAQKDTQYF. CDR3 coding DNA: TGCAGCGTTGCACAGAAAGATACGCAGTATTTT.

The CDR3 DNA reads as TGTGCCAGCAGTTACGTGGAGGGAGCGGGGACCAAGGGCAATGAGCAGTTCTTC. Translating it yields CASSYVEGAGTKGNEQFF. V and J are TRBV6-2 or TRBV6-3 and TRBJ2-1, with 7 positions matching TRBD2. This CDR3 has 18 amino acids. The germline V gene encodes CDR1 MNHEY and CDR2 SVGEGT. Unmatched junction bases numbered 16, after V lost 2 bases and J lost 6 bases.

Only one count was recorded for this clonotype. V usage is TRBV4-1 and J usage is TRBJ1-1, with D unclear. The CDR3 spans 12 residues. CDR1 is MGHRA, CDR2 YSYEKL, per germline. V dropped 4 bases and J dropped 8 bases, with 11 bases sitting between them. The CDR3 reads CASSPGNREAFF. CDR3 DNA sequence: TGCGCCAGCAGCCCGGGCAACAGAGAAGCTTTCTTT.

In nucleotides, the CDR3 is TGCGCCAGCAGCTTGGGGACAGGATCAAAACTGTTTTTT. Translation gives CASSLGTGSKLFF. This chain links TRBV5-1 with TRBJ1-4, with TRBD1 identical over 7 bases. With V trimmed by 0 bases and J by 10 bases, 3 bases remained unmatched. There are 13 residues in the CDR3. Germline CDR1 and CDR2: SGHRS and YFSETQ.

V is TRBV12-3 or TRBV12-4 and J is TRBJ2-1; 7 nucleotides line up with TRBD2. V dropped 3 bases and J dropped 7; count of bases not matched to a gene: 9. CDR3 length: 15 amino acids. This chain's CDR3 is CASSFGAGRVNEQFF. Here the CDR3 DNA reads TGTGCCAGCAGTTTTGGAGCGGGGAGAGTTAATGAGCAGTTCTTC.

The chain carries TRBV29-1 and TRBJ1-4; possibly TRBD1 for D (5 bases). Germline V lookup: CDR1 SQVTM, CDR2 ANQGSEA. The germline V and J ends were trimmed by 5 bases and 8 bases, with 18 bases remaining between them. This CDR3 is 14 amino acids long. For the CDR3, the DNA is TGCAGCGTTCGACCCGGGACCGCGGGAGAAAAACTGTTTTTT. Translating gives CSVRPGTAGEKLFF. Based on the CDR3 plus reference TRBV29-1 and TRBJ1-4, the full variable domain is SAVISQKPSRDICQRGTSLTIQCQVDSQVTMMFWYRQQPGQSLTLIATANQGSEATYESGFVIDKFPISRPNLTFSTLTVSNMSPEDSSIYLCSVRPGTAGEKLFFGSGTQLSVL.

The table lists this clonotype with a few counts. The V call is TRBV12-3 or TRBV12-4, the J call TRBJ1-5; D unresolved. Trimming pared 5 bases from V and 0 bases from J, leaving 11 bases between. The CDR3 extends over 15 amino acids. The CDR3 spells CASSRQALSNQPQHF. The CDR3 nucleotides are TGTGCCAGCAGTCGGCAGGCCCTTAGCAATCAGCCCCAGCATTTT.

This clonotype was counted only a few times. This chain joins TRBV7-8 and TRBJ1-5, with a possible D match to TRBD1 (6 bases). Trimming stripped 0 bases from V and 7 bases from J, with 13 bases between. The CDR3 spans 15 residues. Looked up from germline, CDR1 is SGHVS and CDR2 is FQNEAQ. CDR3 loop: CASSLAGAYNQPQHF. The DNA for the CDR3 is TGTGCCAGCAGCTTAGCGGGGGCCTATAACCAGCCCCAGCATTTT. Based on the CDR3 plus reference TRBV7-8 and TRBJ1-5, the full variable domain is GAGVSQSPRYKVAKRGQDVALRCDPISGHVSLFWYQQALGQGPEFLTYFQNEAQLDKSGLPSDRFFAERPEGSVSTLKIQRTQQEDSAVYLCASSLAGAYNQPQHFGDGTRLSIL.

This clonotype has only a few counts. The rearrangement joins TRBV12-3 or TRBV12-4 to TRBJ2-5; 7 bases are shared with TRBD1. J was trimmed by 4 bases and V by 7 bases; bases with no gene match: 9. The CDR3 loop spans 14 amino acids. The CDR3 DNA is TGTGCCAGCACCCCTGCAGCAGGGGGAGAGACCCAGTACTTC. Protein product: CASTPAAGGETQYF.

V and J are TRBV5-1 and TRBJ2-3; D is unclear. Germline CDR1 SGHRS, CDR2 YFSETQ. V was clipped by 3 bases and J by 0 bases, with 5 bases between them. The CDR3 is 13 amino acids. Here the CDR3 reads CASSSWSTDTQYF. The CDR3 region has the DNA TGCGCCAGCAGCTCGTGGAGCACAGATACGCAGTATTTT.

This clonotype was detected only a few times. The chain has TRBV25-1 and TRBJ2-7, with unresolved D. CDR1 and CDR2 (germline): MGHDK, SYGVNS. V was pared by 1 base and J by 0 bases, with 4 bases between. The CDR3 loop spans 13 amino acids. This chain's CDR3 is CASSESGSYEQYF. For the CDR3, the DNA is TGTGCCAGCAGTGAATCGGGCTCCTACGAGCAGTACTTC.

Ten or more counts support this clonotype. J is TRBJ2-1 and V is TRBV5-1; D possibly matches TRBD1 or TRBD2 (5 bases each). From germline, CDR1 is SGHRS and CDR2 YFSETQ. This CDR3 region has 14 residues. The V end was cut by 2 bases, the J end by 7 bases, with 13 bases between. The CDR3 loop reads CASSFPGSGNEQFF. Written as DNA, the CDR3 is TGCGCCAGCAGCTTCCCAGGGAGTGGGAATGAGCAGTTCTTC.

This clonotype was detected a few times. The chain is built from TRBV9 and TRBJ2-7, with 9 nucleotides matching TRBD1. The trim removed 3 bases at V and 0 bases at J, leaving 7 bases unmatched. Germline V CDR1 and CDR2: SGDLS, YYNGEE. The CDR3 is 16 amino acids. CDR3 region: CASSAGLGQGSYEQYF. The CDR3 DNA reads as TGTGCCAGCAGCGCTGGACTGGGACAGGGCTCCTACGAGCAGTACTTC. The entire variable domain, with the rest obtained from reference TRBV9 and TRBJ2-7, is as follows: DSGVTQTPKHLITATGQRVTLRCSPRSGDLSVYWYQQSLDQGLQFLIQYYNGEERAKGNILERFSAQQFPDLHSELNLSSLELGDSALYFCASSAGLGQGSYEQYFGPGTRLTVT.

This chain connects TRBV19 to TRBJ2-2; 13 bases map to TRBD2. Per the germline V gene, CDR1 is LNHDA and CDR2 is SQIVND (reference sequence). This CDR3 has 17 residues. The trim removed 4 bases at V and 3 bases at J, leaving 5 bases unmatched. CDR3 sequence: CASSRTSGRLDTGELFF. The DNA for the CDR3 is TGTGCCAGTAGTAGGACTAGCGGGAGACTTGACACCGGGGAGCTGTTTTTT.

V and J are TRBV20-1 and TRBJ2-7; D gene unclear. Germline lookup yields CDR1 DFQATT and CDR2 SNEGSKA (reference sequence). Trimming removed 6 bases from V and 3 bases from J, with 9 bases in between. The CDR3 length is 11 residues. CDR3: CSAADVYEQYF. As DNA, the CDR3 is TGCAGTGCCGCGGACGTCTACGAGCAGTACTTC.

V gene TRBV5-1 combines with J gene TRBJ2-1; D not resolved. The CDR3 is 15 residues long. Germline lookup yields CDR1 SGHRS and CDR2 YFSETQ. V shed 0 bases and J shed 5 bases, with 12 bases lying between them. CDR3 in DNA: TGCGCCAGCAGCTTGGCCGAGACAATAAACAATGAGCAGTTCTTC. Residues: CASSLAETINNEQFF.

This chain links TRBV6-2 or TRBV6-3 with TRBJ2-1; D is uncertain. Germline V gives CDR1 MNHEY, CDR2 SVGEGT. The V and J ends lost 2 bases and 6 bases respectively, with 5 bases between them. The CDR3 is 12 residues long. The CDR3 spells CASSYRSNEQFF. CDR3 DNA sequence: TGTGCCAGCAGTTACCGGAGCAATGAGCAGTTCTTC.